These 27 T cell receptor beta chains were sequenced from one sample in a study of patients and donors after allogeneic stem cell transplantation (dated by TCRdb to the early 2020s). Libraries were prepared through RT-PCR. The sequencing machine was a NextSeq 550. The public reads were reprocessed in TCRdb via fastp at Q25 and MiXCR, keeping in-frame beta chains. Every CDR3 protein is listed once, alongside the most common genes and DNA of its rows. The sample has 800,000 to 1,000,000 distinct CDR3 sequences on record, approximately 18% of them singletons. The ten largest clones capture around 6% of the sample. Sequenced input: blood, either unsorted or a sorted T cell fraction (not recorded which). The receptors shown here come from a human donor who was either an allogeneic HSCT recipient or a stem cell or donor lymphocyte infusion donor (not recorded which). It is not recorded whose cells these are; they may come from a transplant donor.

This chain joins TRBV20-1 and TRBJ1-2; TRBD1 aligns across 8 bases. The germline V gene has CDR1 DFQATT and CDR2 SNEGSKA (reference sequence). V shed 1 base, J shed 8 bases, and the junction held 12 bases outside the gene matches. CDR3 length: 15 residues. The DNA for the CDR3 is TGCAGTGCTAGAGCGTCGGGGGACAGGACTTTCGGCTACACCTTC. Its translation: CSARASGDRTFGYTF.

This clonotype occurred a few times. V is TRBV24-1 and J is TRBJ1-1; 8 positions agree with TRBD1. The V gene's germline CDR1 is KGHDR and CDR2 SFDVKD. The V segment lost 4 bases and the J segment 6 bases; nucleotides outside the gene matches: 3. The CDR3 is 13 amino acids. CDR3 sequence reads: CATSDIQGAEAFF. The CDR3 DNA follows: TGTGCCACCAGTGACATACAGGGGGCTGAAGCTTTCTTT.

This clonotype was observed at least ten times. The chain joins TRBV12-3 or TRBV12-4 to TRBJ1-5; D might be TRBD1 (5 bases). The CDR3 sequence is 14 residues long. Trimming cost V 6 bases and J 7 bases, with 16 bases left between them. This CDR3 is CASSQDKGAQPQHF. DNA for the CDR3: TGTGCCAGCAGCCAGGACAAGGGCGCCCAGCCCCAGCATTTT.

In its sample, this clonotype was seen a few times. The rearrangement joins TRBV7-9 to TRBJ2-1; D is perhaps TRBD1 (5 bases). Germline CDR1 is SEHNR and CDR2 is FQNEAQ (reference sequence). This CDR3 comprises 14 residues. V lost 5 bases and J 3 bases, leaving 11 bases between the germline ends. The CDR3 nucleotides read TGTGCCAGCAGCACCCAAGGACACTACAATGAGCAGTTCTTC. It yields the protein CASSTQGHYNEQFF.

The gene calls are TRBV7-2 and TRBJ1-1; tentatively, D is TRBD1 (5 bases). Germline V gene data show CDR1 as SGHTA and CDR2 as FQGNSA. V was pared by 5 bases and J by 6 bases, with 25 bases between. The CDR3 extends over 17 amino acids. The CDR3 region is CASSPGSGRGGKAEAFF. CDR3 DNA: TGTGCCAGCAGCCCCGGGTCGGGTCGGGGGGGGAAGGCTGAAGCTTTCTTT. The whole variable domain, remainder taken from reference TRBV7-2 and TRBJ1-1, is GAGVSQSPSNKVTEKGKDVELRCDPISGHTALYWYRQSLGQGLEFLIYFQGNSAPDKSGLPSDRFSAERTGGSVSTLTIQRTQQEDSAVYLCASSPGSGRGGKAEAFFGQGTRLTVV.

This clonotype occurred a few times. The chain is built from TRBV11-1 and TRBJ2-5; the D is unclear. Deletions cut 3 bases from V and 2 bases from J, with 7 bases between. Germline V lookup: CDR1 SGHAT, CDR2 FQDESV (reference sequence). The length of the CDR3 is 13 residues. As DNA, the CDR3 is TGTGCCAGCAGCTTGAGCCAGCAAGAGACCCAGTACTTC. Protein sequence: CASSLSQQETQYF.

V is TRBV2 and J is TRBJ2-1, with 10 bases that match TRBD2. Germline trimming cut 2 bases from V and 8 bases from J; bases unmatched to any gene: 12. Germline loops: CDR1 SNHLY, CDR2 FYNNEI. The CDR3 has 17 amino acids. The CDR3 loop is CASSELGSGGFRDEQFF. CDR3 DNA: TGTGCCAGCAGTGAATTGGGTAGCGGGGGGTTCAGGGATGAGCAGTTCTTC. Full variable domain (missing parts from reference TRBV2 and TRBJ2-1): EPEVTQTPSHQVTQMGQEVILRCVPISNHLYFYWYRQILGQKVEFLVSFYNNEISEKSEIFDDQFSVERPDGSNFTLKIRSTKLEDSAMYFCASSELGSGGFRDEQFFGPGTRLTVL.

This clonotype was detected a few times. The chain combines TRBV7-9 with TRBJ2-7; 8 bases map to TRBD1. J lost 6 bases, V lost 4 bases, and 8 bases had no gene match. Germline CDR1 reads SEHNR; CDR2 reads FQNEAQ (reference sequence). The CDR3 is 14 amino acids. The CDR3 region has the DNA TGTGCCAGCAGCTACTGGACAGGGAGCCCCGAGCAGTACTTC. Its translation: CASSYWTGSPEQYF.

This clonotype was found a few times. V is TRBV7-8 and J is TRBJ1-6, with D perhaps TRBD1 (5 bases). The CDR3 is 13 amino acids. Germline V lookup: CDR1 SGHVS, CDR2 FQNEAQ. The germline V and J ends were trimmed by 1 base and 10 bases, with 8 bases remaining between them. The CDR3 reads CASSLVRDSPLHF. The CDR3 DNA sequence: TGTGCCAGCAGCTTAGTAAGGGACTCACCCCTCCACTTT. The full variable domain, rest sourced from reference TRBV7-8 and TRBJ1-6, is GAGVSQSPRYKVAKRGQDVALRCDPISGHVSLFWYQQALGQGPEFLTYFQNEAQLDKSGLPSDRFFAERPEGSVSTLKIQRTQQEDSAVYLCASSLVRDSPLHFGNGTRLTVT.

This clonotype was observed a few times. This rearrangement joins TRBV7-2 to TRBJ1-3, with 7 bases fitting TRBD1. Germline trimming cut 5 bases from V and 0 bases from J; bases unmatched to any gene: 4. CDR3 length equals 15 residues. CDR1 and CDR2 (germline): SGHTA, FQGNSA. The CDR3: CASSGQVLSGNTIYF. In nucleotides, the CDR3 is TGTGCCAGCAGCGGACAGGTCCTCTCTGGAAACACCATATATTTT. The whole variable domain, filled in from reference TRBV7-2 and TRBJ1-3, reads GAGVSQSPSNKVTEKGKDVELRCDPISGHTALYWYRQSLGQGLEFLIYFQGNSAPDKSGLPSDRFSAERTGGSVSTLTIQRTQQEDSAVYLCASSGQVLSGNTIYFGEGSWLTVV.

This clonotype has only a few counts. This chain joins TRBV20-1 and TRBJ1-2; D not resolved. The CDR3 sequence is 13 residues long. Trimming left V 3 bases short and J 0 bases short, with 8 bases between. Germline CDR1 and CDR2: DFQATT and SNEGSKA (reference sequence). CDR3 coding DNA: TGCAGTGCTAGGATAGAGGCTAACTATGGCTACACCTTC. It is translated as CSARIEANYGYTF.

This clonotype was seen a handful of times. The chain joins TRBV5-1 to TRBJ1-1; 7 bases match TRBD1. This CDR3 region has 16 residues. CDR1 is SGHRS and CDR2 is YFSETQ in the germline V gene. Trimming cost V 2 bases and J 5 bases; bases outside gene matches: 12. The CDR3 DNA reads TGCGCCAGCAGCTTCCAAGGGGGCAAGGGAGGGACTGAAGCTTTCTTT. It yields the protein CASSFQGGKGGTEAFF.

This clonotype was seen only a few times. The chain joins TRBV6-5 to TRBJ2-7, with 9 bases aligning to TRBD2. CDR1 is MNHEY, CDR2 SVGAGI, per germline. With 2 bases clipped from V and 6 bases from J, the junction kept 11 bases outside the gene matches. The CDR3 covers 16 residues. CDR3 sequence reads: CASSYPSLAGVSEQYF. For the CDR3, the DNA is TGTGCCAGCAGTTACCCGTCCTTAGCGGGGGTCAGCGAGCAGTACTTC.

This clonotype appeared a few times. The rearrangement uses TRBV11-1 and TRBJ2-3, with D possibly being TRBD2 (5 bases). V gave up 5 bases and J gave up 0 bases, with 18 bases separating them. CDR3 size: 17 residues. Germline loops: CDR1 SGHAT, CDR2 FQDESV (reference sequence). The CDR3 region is CASSITEARKSTDTQYF. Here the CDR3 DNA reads TGTGCCAGCAGCATCACGGAGGCCCGAAAAAGCACAGATACGCAGTATTTT.

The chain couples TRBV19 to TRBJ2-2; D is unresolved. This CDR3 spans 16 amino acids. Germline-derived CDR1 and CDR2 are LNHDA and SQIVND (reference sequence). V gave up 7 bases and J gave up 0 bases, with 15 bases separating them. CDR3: CASTHIVKPNTGELFF. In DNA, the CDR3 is TGTGCCAGTACTCATATAGTAAAGCCGAACACCGGGGAGCTGTTTTTT.

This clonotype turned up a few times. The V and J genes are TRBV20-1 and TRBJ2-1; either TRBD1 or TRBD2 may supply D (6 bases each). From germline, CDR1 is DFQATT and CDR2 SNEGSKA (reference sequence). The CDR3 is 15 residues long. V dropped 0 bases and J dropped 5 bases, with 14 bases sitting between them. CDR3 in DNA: TGCAGTGCTAGAGACCCCCGGGGGCCTGACAATGAGCAGTTCTTC. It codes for CSARDPRGPDNEQFF.

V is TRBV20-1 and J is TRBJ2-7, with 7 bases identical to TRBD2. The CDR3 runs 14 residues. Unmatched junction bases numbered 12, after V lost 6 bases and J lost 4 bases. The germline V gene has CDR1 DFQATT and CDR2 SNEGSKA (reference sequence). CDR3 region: CSANLAGPGYEQYF. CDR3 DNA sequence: TGCAGTGCGAACTTAGCGGGCCCCGGATACGAGCAGTACTTC.

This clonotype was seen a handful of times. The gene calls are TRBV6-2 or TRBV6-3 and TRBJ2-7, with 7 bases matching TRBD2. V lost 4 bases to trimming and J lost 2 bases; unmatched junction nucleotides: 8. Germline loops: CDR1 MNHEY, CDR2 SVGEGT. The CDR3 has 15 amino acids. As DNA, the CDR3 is TGTGCCAGCAGTTTCTCCGGGGGGTACCCCTACGAGCAGTACTTC. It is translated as CASSFSGGYPYEQYF.

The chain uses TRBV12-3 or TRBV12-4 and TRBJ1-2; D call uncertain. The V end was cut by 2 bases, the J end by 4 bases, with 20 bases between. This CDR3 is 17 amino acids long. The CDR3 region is CASSLQTRADSPYGYTF. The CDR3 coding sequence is TGTGCCAGCAGTTTACAGACACGGGCGGACTCTCCCTATGGCTACACCTTC.

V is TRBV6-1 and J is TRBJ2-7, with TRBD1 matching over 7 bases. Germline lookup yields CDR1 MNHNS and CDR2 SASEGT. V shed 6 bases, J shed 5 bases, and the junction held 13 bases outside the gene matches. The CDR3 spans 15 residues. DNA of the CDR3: TGTGCCAGCAGGACTATACAGGGGAGACTACACGAGCAGTACTTC. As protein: CASRTIQGRLHEQYF.

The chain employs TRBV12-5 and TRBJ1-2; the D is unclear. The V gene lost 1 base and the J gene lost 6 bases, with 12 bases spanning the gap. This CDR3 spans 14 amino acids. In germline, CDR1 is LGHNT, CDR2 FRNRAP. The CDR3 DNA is TGTGCTAGTGGTTTGGGATCGGCAGTGGATGGCTACACCTTC. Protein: CASGLGSAVDGYTF.

The CDR3 loop reads CASSSTGRLDTEAFF. The CDR3 nucleotides read TGTGCCAGCAGCTCCACTGGGAGATTGGACACTGAAGCTTTCTTT. The chain uses TRBV3-1 and TRBJ1-1; no clear D. This CDR3 comprises 15 residues. Germline values: CDR1 LGHDT, CDR2 YNNKEL (reference sequence). V was cut by 5 bases and J by 3 bases, with 16 bases left in between. The full variable domain, completed using reference TRBV3-1 and TRBJ1-1, is DTAVSQTPKYLVTQMGNDKSIKCEQNLGHDTMYWYKQDSKKFLKIMFSYNNKELIINETVPNRFSPKSPDKAHLNLHINSLELGDSAVYFCASSSTGRLDTEAFFGQGTRLTVV.

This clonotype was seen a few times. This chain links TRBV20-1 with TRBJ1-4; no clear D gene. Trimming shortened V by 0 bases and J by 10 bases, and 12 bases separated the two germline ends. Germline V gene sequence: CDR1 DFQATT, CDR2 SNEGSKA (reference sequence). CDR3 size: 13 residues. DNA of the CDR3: TGCAGTGCTAGAGATCAAATCTCTGGAAAACTGTTTTTT. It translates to CSARDQISGKLFF.

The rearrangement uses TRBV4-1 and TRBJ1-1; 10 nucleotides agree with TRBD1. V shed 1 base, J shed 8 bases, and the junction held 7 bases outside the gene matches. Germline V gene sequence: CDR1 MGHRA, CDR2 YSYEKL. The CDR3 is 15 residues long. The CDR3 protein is CASSQAFRTGGEAFF. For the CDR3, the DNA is TGCGCCAGCAGCCAAGCGTTTAGGACAGGGGGGGAAGCTTTCTTT.

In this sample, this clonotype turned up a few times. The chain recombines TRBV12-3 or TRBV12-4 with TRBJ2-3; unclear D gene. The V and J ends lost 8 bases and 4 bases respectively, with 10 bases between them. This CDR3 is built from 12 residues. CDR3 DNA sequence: TGTGCCAGCCTCGGCCCCTCAGATACGCAGTATTTT. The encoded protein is CASLGPSDTQYF.

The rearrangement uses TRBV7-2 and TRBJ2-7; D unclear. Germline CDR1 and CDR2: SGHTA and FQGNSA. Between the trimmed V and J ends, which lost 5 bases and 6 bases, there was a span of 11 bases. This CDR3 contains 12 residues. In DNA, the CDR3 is TGTGCCAGCAGCCCACAACTATCCGAGCAGTACTTC. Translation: CASSPQLSEQYF.

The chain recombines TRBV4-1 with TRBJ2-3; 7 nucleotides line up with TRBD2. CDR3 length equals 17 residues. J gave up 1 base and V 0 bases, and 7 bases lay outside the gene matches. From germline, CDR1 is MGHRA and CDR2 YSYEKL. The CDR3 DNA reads TGCGCCAGCAGCCAAGATTACGGGAGGAGGGGCACAGATACGCAGTATTTT. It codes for CASSQDYGRRGTDTQYF.